These 29 T cell receptor beta chains share one sample of origin, sequenced in a study of T cells in narcolepsy. The repertoire was sequenced with immunoSEQ multiplex PCR; TCRdb's copy has only in-frame clones and lacks some. The sample shows over 25,000 clones, less than 85% of them seen only once. The sequenced material came from memory (CD45RA-) CD4+ T cells from blood. Every receptor here comes from a human donor in good health.

The J gene is TRBJ1-1, the V gene TRBV27; D is unclear. The CDR3 contains 13 residues. Germline V gene lookup returns CDR1 MNHEY and CDR2 SMNVEV (reference sequence). Trimming took off 8 bases at V and 3 bases at J, with 13 bases between the two ends. The CDR3 protein is CASARSRDTEAFF. CDR3 nucleotides: TGTGCCAGCGCCAGGAGTAGAGACACTGAAGCTTTCTTT.

This clone turned up a few times. The V and J genes are TRBV19 and TRBJ1-4; D not certain. Looked up from germline, CDR1 is LNHDA and CDR2 is SQIVND (reference sequence). The CDR3 has 13 amino acids. V was trimmed by 0 bases and J by 6 bases, leaving 5 bases between them. DNA of the CDR3: TGTGCCAGTAGTATAGACCTCGATGAAAAACTGTTTTTT. It is translated as CASSIDLDEKLFF.

The V call is TRBV6-1, the J call TRBJ2-1; 8 positions match TRBD2. The CDR3 runs 15 residues. V shed 5 bases and J 7 bases; nucleotides not matched to a gene: 10. The V gene's germline CDR1 is MNHNS and CDR2 SASEGT. The CDR3 DNA sequence: TGTGCCAGCAGTTCCGATGGACTAGCAGAGAATGAGCAGTTCTTC. It specifies CASSSDGLAENEQFF.

The J gene is TRBJ1-4, the V gene TRBV13; 8 nucleotides match TRBD1. The CDR3 covers 14 residues. CDR1 is PRHDT, CDR2 FYEKMQ, per germline (reference sequence). V shed 5 bases and J 10 bases; nucleotides not matched to a gene: 9. CDR3: CASSGQGREGKLFF. CDR3 sequence (DNA): TGTGCCAGCAGCGGACAGGGACGAGAGGGAAAACTGTTTTTT.

The chain combines TRBV5-1 with TRBJ1-1; D not resolved. V lost 0 bases and J 3 bases, leaving 12 bases between the germline ends. Germline assignment: CDR1 SGHRS and CDR2 YFSETQ. This CDR3 contains 15 residues. The CDR3, as DNA: TGCGCCAGCAGCTTGGGGGAGAGTTTCTACACTGAAGCTTTCTTT. This sequence encodes CASSLGESFYTEAFF.

This sequence joins TRBV2 and TRBJ1-2; D might be TRBD1 (6 bases). With 7 bases removed from V and 0 bases from J, the gap between germline ends came to 12 bases. This CDR3 is built from 14 residues. Per the germline V gene, CDR1 is SNHLY and CDR2 is FYNNEI. The CDR3 loop is CASTLTGSNYGYTF. As DNA, the CDR3 is TGTGCCAGCACCCTGACAGGATCTAACTATGGCTACACCTTC.

V and J are TRBV14 and TRBJ2-3; 11 bases fit TRBD1. The CDR3 length is 15 residues. Germline V gene lookup returns CDR1 SGHDN and CDR2 FVKESK. V gave up 3 bases and J gave up 6 bases; unmatched junction bases: 5. CDR3: CASSQDRGLVDTQYF. The CDR3 DNA sequence: TGTGCCAGCAGCCAGGACAGGGGGCTTGTGGATACGCAGTATTTT.

V usage is TRBV5-1 and J usage is TRBJ2-3, with D possibly matching TRBD2 (6 bases). CDR1 is SGHRS, CDR2 YFSETQ, per germline. The CDR3 sequence is 15 residues long. V lost 1 base and J 2 bases, leaving 11 bases between the germline ends. The CDR3 DNA is TGCGCCAGCAGCTTGCAGGGACTCTACACAGATACGCAGTATTTT. Protein: CASSLQGLYTDTQYF. Based on the CDR3 plus reference TRBV5-1 and TRBJ2-3, the full variable domain is KAGVTQTPRYLIKTRGQQVTLSCSPISGHRSVSWYQQTPGQGLQFLFEYFSETQRNKGNFPGRFSGRQFSNSRSEMNVSTLELGDSALYLCASSLQGLYTDTQYFGPGTRLTVL.

The J gene is TRBJ1-5, the V gene TRBV6-1; perhaps TRBD1 as D (5 bases). CDR3 size: 14 residues. The V gene's germline CDR1 is MNHNS and CDR2 SASEGT. The ends were cut back, 7 bases at V and 0 bases at J, with 10 bases in the middle. CDR3 sequence (DNA): TGTGCCAGCAATGACAGACATAGCAATCAGCCCCAGCATTTT. This encodes CASNDRHSNQPQHF.

This clone was detected once. J is TRBJ2-7 and V is TRBV27, with a possible D match to TRBD1 (6 bases). V was shortened by 3 bases and J by 2 bases, with 17 bases between the two germline ends. The germline V gene encodes CDR1 MNHEY and CDR2 SMNVEV (reference sequence). The CDR3 sequence is 16 residues long. CDR3 region: CASSFRVTGYAYEQYF. DNA for the CDR3: TGTGCCAGCAGTTTCCGGGTGACAGGTTACGCCTACGAGCAGTACTTC.

The chain recombines TRBV13 with TRBJ2-5, with a possible D match to TRBD2 (6 bases). Trimming took off 5 bases at V and 5 bases at J, with 9 bases between the two ends. This CDR3 comprises 12 residues. Germline loops: CDR1 PRHDT, CDR2 FYEKMQ (reference sequence). CDR3 nucleotides: TGTGCCAGCAGCCGAGGGAGGGAGACCCAGTACTTC. This encodes CASSRGRETQYF. Using reference TRBV13 and TRBJ2-5 for the parts outside the CDR3, the full variable domain is AAGVIQSPRHLIKEKRETATLKCYPIPRHDTVYWYQQGPGQDPQFLISFYEKMQSDKGSIPDRFSAQQFSDYHSELNMSSLELGDSALYFCASSRGRETQYFGPGTRLLVL.

This clone appeared a single time. The genes are TRBV15 and TRBJ1-3, with D uncertain. V dropped 4 bases and J dropped 0 bases, with 19 bases sitting between them. CDR3 length: 18 amino acids. Germline CDR1 LNHNV, CDR2 YYDKDF (reference sequence). The CDR3 loop reads CATSTERAEKSSGNTIYF. The CDR3 coding sequence is TGTGCCACCAGCACGGAGAGGGCGGAAAAGTCCTCTGGAAACACCATATATTTT.

V usage is TRBV28 and J usage is TRBJ1-5; D not certain. The ends were cut back, 6 bases at V and 2 bases at J, with 11 bases in the middle. This CDR3 is 14 amino acids long. Germline CDR1 MDHEN, CDR2 SYDVKM. CDR3 bases: TGTGCCAGCAGACGGTCCCCGGGCAATCAGCCCCAGCATTTT. Encoded protein: CASRRSPGNQPQHF.

This chain links TRBV19 with TRBJ2-7; D might be TRBD2 (6 bases). The CDR3 is 14 residues long. The V gene lost 5 bases and the J gene lost 4 bases, with 15 bases spanning the gap. Germline CDR1 LNHDA, CDR2 SQIVND (reference sequence). DNA for the CDR3: TGTGCCAGTAGTCAGAAGGGACTCCTTTACGAGCAGTACTTC. Translated, it gives CASSQKGLLYEQYF.

The chain recombines TRBV19 with TRBJ1-2; 8 bases align to TRBD1. The J segment lost 4 bases and the V segment lost 4 bases, leaving 5 bases of the junction unmatched. The CDR3 has 14 amino acids. Germline V gene sequence: CDR1 LNHDA, CDR2 SQIVND (reference sequence). CDR3 DNA sequence: TGTGCCAGTAGTACTACAGGGGGGAGCTATGGCTACACCTTC. Residues: CASSTTGGSYGYTF. The variable domain in full, completed from reference TRBV19 and TRBJ1-2, reads DGGITQSPKYLFRKEGQNVTLSCEQNLNHDAMYWYRQDPGQGLRLIYYSQIVNDFQKGDIAEGYSVSREKKESFPLTVTSAQKNPTAFYLCASSTTGGSYGYTFGSGTRLTVV.

Note on this clone: The junction differs from germline at one of its ends, possibly a read error. V is TRBV27 and J is TRBJ2-5; unclear D gene. Per germline, CDR1 MNHEY and CDR2 SMNVEV (reference sequence). The CDR3 length is 13 residues. Written as DNA, the CDR3 is TGTGCCAGCAGTTCGAATCGGCAAGGGACCCAGTACTTC. Translated, it gives CASSSNRQGTQYF.

The V call is TRBV9, the J call TRBJ1-3; no clear D. Deletions cut 0 bases from V and 4 bases from J, with 11 bases between. The CDR3 runs 15 residues. Looked up from germline, CDR1 is SGDLS and CDR2 is YYNGEE. The CDR3 loop is CASSVGQMTGNTIYF. CDR3 nucleotides: TGTGCCAGCAGCGTAGGGCAGATGACGGGAAACACCATATATTTT.

The CDR3 DNA is TGTGCCATCAGTGAGTCGGGGCCGCCAGACATTCAGTACTTC. This codes for CAISESGPPDIQYF. The V gene is TRBV10-3, the J gene TRBJ2-4; tentative D call: TRBD1 (5 bases). V was pared by 0 bases and J by 8 bases, with 11 bases between. There are 14 residues in the CDR3. Germline V gives CDR1 ENHRY, CDR2 SYGVKD.

The chain carries TRBV14 and TRBJ1-1, with D possibly matching TRBD1 (5 bases). Trimming shortened V by 5 bases and J by 2 bases, and 9 bases separated the two germline ends. Germline loops: CDR1 SGHDN, CDR2 FVKESK. The CDR3 runs 13 residues. CDR3 amino acids: CASSAGINTEAFF. For the CDR3, the DNA is TGTGCCAGCAGCGCAGGGATTAACACTGAAGCTTTCTTT.

The chain is built from TRBV28 and TRBJ1-5; a possible D gene is TRBD1 (6 bases). The CDR3 is 15 amino acids. Germline CDR1 is MDHEN and CDR2 is SYDVKM. V gave up 3 bases and J gave up 4 bases, with 13 bases separating them. DNA for the CDR3: TGTGCCAGCAGTTTGGGCGGGGGCCGGAATCAGCCCCAGCATTTT. Amino acid sequence: CASSLGGGRNQPQHF.

The rearrangement links TRBV15 to TRBJ2-5; D not certain. The germline V gene has CDR1 LNHNV and CDR2 YYDKDF (reference sequence). Between the trimmed V and J ends, which lost 0 bases and 7 bases, there was a span of 6 bases. The CDR3 sequence is 12 residues long. The CDR3 reads CATSRDASTQYF. CDR3 bases: TGTGCCACCAGCAGAGACGCGTCGACCCAGTACTTC.

This sequence joins TRBV7-6 and TRBJ1-1; 8 bases line up with TRBD1. Looked up from germline, CDR1 is SGHVS and CDR2 is FNYEAQ. V was clipped by 5 bases and J by 5 bases; unmatched bases: 7. The CDR3 sequence is 14 residues long. The DNA of the CDR3 is TGTGCCAGCAGCCCTCAACAGGGGGGGACTGAAGCTTTCTTT. Protein product: CASSPQQGGTEAFF.

V gene TRBV13 combines with J gene TRBJ2-5; 9 nucleotides agree with TRBD1. The end of the DNA is better explained by TRBJ2-7, so the J call may be wrong. The length of the CDR3 is 15 residues. Germline-derived CDR1 and CDR2 are PRHDT and FYEKMQ (reference sequence). The CDR3 sequence is CASSRRQGGRNEQYF. In DNA, the CDR3 is TGTGCCAGCAGCCGACGACAGGGGGGGCGCAACGAGCAGTACTTC.

The CDR3 nucleotides are TGTGCCAGCAGCGTCGGGACAGGGGTGGATGGCTACACCTTC. This translates into CASSVGTGVDGYTF. The chain is built from TRBV7-9 and TRBJ1-2; 10 bases agree with TRBD1. Germline V gene data show CDR1 as SEHNR and CDR2 as FQNEAQ (reference sequence). With 5 bases clipped from V and 6 bases from J, the junction kept 6 bases outside the gene matches. The length of the CDR3 is 14 residues.

This chain uses TRBV6-6 with TRBJ1-5; 8 nucleotides align to TRBD1. The junction had 6 bases not matched to a gene; V was cut back by 2 bases and J by 6 bases. This CDR3 spans 15 amino acids. Looked up from germline, CDR1 is MNHNY and CDR2 is SVGAGI (reference sequence). This chain's CDR3 is CASSYQGQGRQPQHF. For the CDR3, the DNA is TGTGCCAGCAGTTACCAAGGACAGGGTCGTCAGCCCCAGCATTTT.

The rearrangement joins TRBV14 to TRBJ2-3; TRBD1 agrees at 9 bases. Looked up from germline, CDR1 is SGHDN and CDR2 is FVKESK. Trimming cost V 0 bases and J 2 bases; bases outside gene matches: 24. This CDR3 region has 23 residues. CDR3 protein: CASSQDRVRSRDRVFLSTDTQYF. The CDR3 DNA is TGTGCCAGCAGCCAAGATAGGGTGAGGTCCCGGGACAGGGTTTTTCTATCCACAGATACGCAGTATTTT.

The chain combines TRBV18 with TRBJ2-7; possible D gene TRBD2, 6 bases. CDR1 is KGHSH and CDR2 is LQKENI in the germline V gene. V lost 6 bases and J lost 3, with 15 bases in between. This CDR3 is 14 amino acids long. The CDR3 DNA reads TGTGCCAGCTCTGAAGGGGCGGGAAACTACGAGCAGTACTTC. Residues: CASSEGAGNYEQYF.

The rearrangement links TRBV6-1 to TRBJ2-7; 7 nucleotides line up with TRBD2. J gave up 1 base and V 6 bases, and 9 bases lay outside the gene matches. Per germline, CDR1 MNHNS and CDR2 SASEGT. The CDR3 covers 15 residues. CDR3 in amino acids: CASRLGRGASYEQYF. Written as DNA, the CDR3 is TGTGCCAGCAGATTGGGGAGGGGTGCGTCCTACGAGCAGTACTTC.

This chain uses TRBV7-9 with TRBJ1-4; 9 bases agree with TRBD1. The ends lost 4 bases at V and 4 bases at J; junction bases unmatched: 13. CDR3 length: 18 amino acids. In germline, CDR1 is SEHNR, CDR2 FQNEAQ (reference sequence). This chain's CDR3 is CASSSELGGQGNNEKLFF. DNA for the CDR3: TGTGCCAGCAGCTCCGAGCTTGGGGGACAGGGTAATAATGAAAAACTGTTTTTT.